This record covers a single T cell receptor beta chain. Per germline, CDR1 MNHEY and CDR2 SVGAGI. The V and J ends lost 7 bases and 10 bases respectively, with 13 bases between them. This CDR3 region has 11 residues. The table came from immunoSEQ multiplex PCR; TCRdb's copy has only in-frame clones and leaves some out. The table records under 150,000 clones, approximately 91% of them present only once. This sample is drawn from a study of T cell responses to AZD1222 COVID-19 vaccine. J is TRBJ1-2 and V is TRBV6-5; possible D gene TRBD1, 5 bases. This clonotype was sampled from an adult who received the AZD1222 COVID-19 vaccine. The sample here was peripheral blood, taken 28 days after the second AZD1222 dose. CDR3 sequence (DNA): TGTGCCAGCAATGTCCAGGGCGTCTACACCTTC. This encodes CASNVQGVYTF.